This T cell receptor beta chain is from a study of blood T cell repertoires in COVID-19. Study information: Researchers got acute and convalescent COVID-19 samples from the United States, Italy and Spain. Nucleic acid was either cDNA or gDNA, and it came from T cells, B-cell-depleted T cells, or PBMCs.

Seattle cases were enrolled at active infection and followed longitudinally. Per the original methods: It was from reference gene primer amplification that nucleated cell counts were estimated. The method was immunoSEQ multiplex PCR; TCRdb's version includes in-frame clones alone and lacks a portion of them. V and J calls and clone size come straight from that table; D and trimming were deduced from the DNA. The table lists 250,000 or so clones, about 87% of them singletons, with less than 3% in the top ten. Sequenced input: peripheral blood. The source of this sequence is a man aged 25-40 years with COVID-19, enrolled during active disease.

In nucleotides, the CDR3 is TGTGCCAGCTCACCACCTGAGGGAGGTGGTGAAAAACTGTTTTTT. Translating it yields CASSPPEGGGEKLFF. This rearrangement joins TRBV18 to TRBJ1-4; D gene ambiguous. Trimming pared 0 bases from V and 7 bases from J, leaving 12 bases between. This CDR3 has 15 amino acids. CDR1 is KGHSH and CDR2 is LQKENI in the germline V gene. Variable domain in full (rest from reference TRBV18 and TRBJ1-4): NAGVMQNPRHLVRRRGQEARLRCSPMKGHSHVYWYRQLPEEGLKFMVYLQKENIIDESGMPKERFSAEFPKEGPSILRIQQVVRGDSAAYFCASSPPEGGGEKLFFGSGTQLSVL.